The TCR beta chain under discussion was sequenced for a study of blood T cells in healthy people across ages. Study summary: In model experiments, template switching was able to capture about one barcoded beta molecule for every two T cells that were present.

Of note for this clonotype: Mismatch with germline at one junction end may stem from a read error.

Next came a second PCR, run for about 7 to 12 cycles, which used a sample-barcoded 5' primer along with a J-beta primer mix. In TCRdb, the 5' RACE reads were re-called with MiXCR into one record per CDR3 protein. The sample gives about 670,000 distinct CDR3 sequences, more than 45% of which show up once; roughly 13% is in the top ten. The sequencing input was blood. The receptor's source is a woman older than 75 in good health.

CDR3 region: CASSFGGADTEYF. DNA of the CDR3: TGTGCCAGCAGTTTTGGGGGGGCAGATACGGAGTATTTT. The chain has TRBV12-3 or TRBV12-4 and TRBJ2-3; possibly TRBD2 for D (7 bases). The CDR3 totals 13 residues.